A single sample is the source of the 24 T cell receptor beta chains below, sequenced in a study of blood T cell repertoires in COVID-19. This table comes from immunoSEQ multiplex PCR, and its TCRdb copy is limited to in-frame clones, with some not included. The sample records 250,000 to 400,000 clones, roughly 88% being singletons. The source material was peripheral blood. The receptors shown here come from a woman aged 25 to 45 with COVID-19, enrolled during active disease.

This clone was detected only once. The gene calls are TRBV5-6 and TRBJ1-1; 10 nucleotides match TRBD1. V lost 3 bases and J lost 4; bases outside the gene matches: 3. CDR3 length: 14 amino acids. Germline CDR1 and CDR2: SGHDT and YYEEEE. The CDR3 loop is CASSYGTGVTEAFF. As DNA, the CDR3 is TGTGCCAGCAGCTATGGGACAGGGGTCACTGAAGCTTTCTTT. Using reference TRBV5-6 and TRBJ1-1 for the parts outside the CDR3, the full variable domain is DAGVTQSPTHLIKTRGQQVTLRCSPKSGHDTVSWYQQALGQGPQFIFQYYEEEERQRGNFPDRFSGHQFPNYSSELNVNALLLGDSALYLCASSYGTGVTEAFFGQGTRLTVV.

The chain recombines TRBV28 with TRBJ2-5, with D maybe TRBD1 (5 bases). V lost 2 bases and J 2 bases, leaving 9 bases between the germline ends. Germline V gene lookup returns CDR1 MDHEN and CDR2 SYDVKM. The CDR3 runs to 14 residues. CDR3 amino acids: CASSLITGQETQYF. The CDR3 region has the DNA TGTGCCAGCAGTTTAATTACAGGTCAAGAGACCCAGTACTTC.

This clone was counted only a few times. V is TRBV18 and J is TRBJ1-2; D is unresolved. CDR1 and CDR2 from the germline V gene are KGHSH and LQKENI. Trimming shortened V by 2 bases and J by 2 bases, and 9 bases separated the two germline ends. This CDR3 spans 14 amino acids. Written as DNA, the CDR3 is TGTGCCAGCTCACCAAACAGCCCGAACTATGGCTACACCTTC. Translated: CASSPNSPNYGYTF.

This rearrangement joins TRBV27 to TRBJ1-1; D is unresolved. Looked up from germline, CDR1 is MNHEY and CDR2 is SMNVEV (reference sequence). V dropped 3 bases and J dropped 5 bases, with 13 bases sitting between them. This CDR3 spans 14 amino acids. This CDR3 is CASSLERRGTEAFF. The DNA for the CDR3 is TGTGCCAGCAGTTTGGAAAGACGGGGTACTGAAGCTTTCTTT.

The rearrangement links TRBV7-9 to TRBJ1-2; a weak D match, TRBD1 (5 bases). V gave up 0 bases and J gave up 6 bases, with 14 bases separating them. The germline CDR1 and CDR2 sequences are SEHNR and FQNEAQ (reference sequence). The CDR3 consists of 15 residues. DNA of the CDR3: TGTGCCAGCAGCTTAGCGGACTGGGGGGACCATGGCTACACCTTC. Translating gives CASSLADWGDHGYTF.

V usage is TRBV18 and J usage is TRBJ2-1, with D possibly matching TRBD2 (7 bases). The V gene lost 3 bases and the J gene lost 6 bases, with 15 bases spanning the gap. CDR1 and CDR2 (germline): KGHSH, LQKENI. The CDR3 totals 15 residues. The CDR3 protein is CASSPAGALGNEQFF. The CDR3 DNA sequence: TGTGCCAGCTCACCTGCGGGGGCGTTGGGCAATGAGCAGTTCTTC. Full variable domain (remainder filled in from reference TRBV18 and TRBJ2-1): NAGVMQNPRHLVRRRGQEARLRCSPMKGHSHVYWYRQLPEEGLKFMVYLQKENIIDESGMPKERFSAEFPKEGPSILRIQQVVRGDSAAYFCASSPAGALGNEQFFGPGTRLTVL.

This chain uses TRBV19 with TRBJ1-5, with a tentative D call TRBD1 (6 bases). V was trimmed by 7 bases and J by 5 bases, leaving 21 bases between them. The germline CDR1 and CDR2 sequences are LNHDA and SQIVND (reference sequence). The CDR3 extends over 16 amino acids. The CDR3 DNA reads TGTGCCAGTAATCCTTTAAAAAGGGGGGGATATCAGCCCCAGCATTTT. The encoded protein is CASNPLKRGGYQPQHF.

The CDR3 nucleotides are TGTGCCAGTAGTATAAGTAGGGGACTAGCGAACGGGGAGCTGTTTTTT. Residues: CASSISRGLANGELFF. This sequence joins TRBV19 and TRBJ2-2; the match to TRBD2 covers 10 bases. This CDR3 is built from 16 residues. Germline V CDR1 and CDR2: LNHDA, SQIVND (reference sequence). Trimming removed 2 bases from V and 7 bases from J; junction bases left unmatched: 7.

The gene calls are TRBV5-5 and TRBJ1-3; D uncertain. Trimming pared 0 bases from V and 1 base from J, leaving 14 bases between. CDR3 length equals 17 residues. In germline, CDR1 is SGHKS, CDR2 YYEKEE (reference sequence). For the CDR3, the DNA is TGTGCCAGCAGCTTGGACTCCGAGGATATATCTGGAAACACCATATATTTT. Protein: CASSLDSEDISGNTIYF. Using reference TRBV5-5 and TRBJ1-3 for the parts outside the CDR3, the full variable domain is DAGVTQSPTHLIKTRGQQVTLRCSPISGHKSVSWYQQVLGQGPQFIFQYYEKEERGRGNFPDRFSARQFPNYSSELNVNALLLGDSALYLCASSLDSEDISGNTIYFGEGSWLTVV.

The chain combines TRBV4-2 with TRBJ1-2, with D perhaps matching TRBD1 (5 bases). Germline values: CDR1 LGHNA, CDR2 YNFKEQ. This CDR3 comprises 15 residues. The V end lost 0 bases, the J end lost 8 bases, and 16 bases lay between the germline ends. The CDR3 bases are TGTGCCAGCAGCCAAGATGGGCAGGGTTTGGGGGGCTACACCTTC. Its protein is CASSQDGQGLGGYTF.

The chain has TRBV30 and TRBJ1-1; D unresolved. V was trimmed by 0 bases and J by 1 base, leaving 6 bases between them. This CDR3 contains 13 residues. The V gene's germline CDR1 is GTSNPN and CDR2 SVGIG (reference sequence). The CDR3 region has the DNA TGTGCCTGGAGTGTACAGACGAACACTGAAGCTTTCTTT. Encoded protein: CAWSVQTNTEAFF.

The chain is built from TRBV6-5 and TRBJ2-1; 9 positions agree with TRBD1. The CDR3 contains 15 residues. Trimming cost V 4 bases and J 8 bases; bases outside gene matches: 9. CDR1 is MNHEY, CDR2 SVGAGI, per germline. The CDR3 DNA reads TGTGCCAGCAGTTTGCTAGGACAGGGGTCCCATGAGCAGTTCTTC. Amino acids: CASSLLGQGSHEQFF.

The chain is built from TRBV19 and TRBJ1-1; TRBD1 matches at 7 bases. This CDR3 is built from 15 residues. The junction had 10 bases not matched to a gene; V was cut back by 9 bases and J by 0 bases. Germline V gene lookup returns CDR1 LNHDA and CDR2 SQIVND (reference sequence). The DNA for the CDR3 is TGTGCCAGCCGGGACAGATCTACTATGAACACTGAAGCTTTCTTT. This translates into CASRDRSTMNTEAFF. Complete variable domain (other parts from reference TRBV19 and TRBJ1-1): DGGITQSPKYLFRKEGQNVTLSCEQNLNHDAMYWYRQDPGQGLRLIYYSQIVNDFQKGDIAEGYSVSREKKESFPLTVTSAQKNPTAFYLCASRDRSTMNTEAFFGQGTRLTVV.

The CDR3 bases are TGTGCCTGGATACGCGTGAACACTGAAGCTTTCTTT. This translates into CAWIRVNTEAFF. J is TRBJ1-1 and V is TRBV30; D unresolved. V was trimmed by 4 bases and J by 0 bases, leaving 6 bases between them. The length of the CDR3 is 12 residues. Germline CDR1 reads GTSNPN; CDR2 reads SVGIG (reference sequence). Based on the CDR3 plus reference TRBV30 and TRBJ1-1, the full variable domain is SQTIHQWPATLVQPVGSPLSLECTVEGTSNPNLYWYRQAAGRGLQLLFYSVGIGQISSEVPQNLSASRPQDRQFILSSKKLLLSDSGFYLCAWIRVNTEAFFGQGTRLTVV.

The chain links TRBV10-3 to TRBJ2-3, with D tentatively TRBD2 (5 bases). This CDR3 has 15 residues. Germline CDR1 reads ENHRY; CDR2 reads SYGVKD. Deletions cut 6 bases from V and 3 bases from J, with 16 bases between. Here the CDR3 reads CAIREGLTDTDTQYF. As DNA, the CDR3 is TGTGCCATCAGAGAAGGACTGACGGATACAGATACGCAGTATTTT.

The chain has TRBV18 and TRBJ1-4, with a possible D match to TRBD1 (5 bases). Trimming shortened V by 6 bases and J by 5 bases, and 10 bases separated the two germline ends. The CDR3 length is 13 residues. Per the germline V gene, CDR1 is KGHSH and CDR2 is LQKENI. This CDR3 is CASSQDSNEKLFF. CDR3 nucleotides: TGTGCCAGCTCCCAAGACAGCAATGAAAAACTGTTTTTT. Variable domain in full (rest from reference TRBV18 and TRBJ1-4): NAGVMQNPRHLVRRRGQEARLRCSPMKGHSHVYWYRQLPEEGLKFMVYLQKENIIDESGMPKERFSAEFPKEGPSILRIQQVVRGDSAAYFCASSQDSNEKLFFGSGTQLSVL.

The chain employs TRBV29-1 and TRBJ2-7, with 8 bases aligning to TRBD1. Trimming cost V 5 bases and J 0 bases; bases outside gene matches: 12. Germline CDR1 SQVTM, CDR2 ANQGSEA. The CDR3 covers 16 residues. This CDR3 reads CSVLHPGTGNSYEQYF. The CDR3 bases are TGCAGCGTTCTCCACCCCGGGACAGGCAACTCCTACGAGCAGTACTTC.

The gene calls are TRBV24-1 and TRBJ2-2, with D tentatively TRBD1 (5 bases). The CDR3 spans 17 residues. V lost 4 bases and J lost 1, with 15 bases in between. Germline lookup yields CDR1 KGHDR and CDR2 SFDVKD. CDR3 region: CATSDPGLARNTGELFF. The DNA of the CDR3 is TGTGCCACCAGTGACCCAGGGTTGGCACGGAACACCGGGGAGCTGTTTTTT.

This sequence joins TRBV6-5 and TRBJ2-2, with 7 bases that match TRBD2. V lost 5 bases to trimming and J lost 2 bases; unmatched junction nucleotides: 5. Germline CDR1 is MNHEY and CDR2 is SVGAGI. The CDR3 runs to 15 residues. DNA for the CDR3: TGTGCCAGCAGTACCCGGGACTACAACACCGGGGAGCTGTTTTTT. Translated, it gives CASSTRDYNTGELFF.

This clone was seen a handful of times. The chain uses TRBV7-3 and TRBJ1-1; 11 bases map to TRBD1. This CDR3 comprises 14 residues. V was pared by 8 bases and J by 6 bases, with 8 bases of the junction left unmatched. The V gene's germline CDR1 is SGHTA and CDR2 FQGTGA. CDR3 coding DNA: TGTGCCAGCTCACGGACAGGGGGCCTCTCTGAAGCTTTCTTT. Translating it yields CASSRTGGLSEAFF.

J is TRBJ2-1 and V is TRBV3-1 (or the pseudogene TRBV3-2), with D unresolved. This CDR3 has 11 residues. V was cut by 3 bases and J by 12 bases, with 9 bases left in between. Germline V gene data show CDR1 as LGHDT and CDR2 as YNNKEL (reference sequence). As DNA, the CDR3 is TGTGCCAGCAGCCATTTGGCTGGGCAGTTCTTC. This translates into CASSHLAGQFF.

The chain's CDR3 is CASSLTGDTQYF. CDR3 coding DNA: TGTGCCAGCAGCCTCACAGGGGATACGCAGTATTTT. The chain carries TRBV7-8 and TRBJ2-3, with a tentative D call TRBD1 (6 bases). The V gene lost 5 bases and the J gene lost 6 bases, with 9 bases spanning the gap. CDR3 size: 12 residues. From germline, CDR1 is SGHVS and CDR2 FQNEAQ.

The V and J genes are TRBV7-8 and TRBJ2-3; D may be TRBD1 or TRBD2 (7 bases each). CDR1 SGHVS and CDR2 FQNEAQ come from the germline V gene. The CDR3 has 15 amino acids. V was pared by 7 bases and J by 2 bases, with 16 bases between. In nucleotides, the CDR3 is TGTGCCAGCACCCGAGCGGGACAGTTCACAGATACGCAGTATTTT. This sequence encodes CASTRAGQFTDTQYF.

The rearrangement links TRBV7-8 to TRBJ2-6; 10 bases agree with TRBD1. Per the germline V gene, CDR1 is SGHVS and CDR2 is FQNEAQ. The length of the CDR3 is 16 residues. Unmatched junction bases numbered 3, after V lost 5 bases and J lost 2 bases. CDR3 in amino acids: CASSTTGGAGANVLTF. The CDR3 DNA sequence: TGTGCCAGCAGCACGACAGGGGGCGCTGGGGCCAACGTCCTGACTTTC.